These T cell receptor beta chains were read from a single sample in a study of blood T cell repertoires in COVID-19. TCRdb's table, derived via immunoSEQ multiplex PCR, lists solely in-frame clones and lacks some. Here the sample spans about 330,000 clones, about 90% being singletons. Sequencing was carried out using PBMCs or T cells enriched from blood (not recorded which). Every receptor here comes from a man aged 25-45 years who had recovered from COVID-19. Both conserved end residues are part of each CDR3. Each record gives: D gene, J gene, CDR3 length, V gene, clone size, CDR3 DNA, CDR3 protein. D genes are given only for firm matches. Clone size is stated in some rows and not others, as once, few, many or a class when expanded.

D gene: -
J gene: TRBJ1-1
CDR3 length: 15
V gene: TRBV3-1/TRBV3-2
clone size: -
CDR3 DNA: TGTGCCAGCAGCCAAGGGGTTAGGGGACTCGCTGAAGCTTTCTTT
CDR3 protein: CASSQGVRGLAEAFF

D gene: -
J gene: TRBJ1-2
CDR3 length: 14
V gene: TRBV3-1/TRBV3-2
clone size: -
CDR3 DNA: TGTGCCAGCAGCCTACCAGGGGTGCAATATGGCTACACCTTC
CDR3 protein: CASSLPGVQYGYTF

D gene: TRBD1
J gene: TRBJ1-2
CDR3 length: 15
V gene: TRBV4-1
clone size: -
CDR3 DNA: TGCGCCAGCAGCCAAGCGACAGGGGGTGTCTATGGCTACACCTTC
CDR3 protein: CASSQATGGVYGYTF

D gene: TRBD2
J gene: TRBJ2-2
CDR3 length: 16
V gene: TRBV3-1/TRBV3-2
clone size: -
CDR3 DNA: TGTGCCAGCAGTCGGACTAGCGGGGGGAAAACCGGGGAGCTGTTTTTT
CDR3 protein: CASSRTSGGKTGELFF

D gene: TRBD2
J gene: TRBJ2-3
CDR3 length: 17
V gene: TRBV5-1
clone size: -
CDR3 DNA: TGCGCCAGCAGCTTGGGTGGCGTCACTAGCGGGACAGATACGCAGTATTTT
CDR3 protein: CASSLGGVTSGTDTQYF

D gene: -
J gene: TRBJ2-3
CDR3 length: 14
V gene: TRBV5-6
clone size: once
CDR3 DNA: TGTGCCAGCAGCTTGATACGCAGTAACCTCATCGAGTATTTT
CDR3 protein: CASSLIRSNLIEYF

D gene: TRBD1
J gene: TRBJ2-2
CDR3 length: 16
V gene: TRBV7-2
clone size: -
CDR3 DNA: TGTGCCAGCAGCTCTAAAGGGGGCCTAAAGGGCGGGGAGCTGTTTTTT
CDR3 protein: CASSSKGGLKGGELFF

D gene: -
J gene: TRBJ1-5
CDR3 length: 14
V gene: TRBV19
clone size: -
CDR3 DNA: TGTGCCAGTACTGGGACTTGGGGCAATCAGCCCCAGCATTTT
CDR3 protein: CASTGTWGNQPQHF

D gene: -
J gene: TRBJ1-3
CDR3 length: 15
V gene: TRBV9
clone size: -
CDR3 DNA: TGTGCCAGCAGCGTGTTGGGGGGGGCTGGAAACACCATATATTTT
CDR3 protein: CASSVLGGAGNTIYF

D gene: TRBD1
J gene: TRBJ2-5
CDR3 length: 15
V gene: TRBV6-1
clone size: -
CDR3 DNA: TGTGCCAGCAGTGAATTCGGACAGGGGCGAGAGACCCAGTACTTC
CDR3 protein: CASSEFGQGRETQYF

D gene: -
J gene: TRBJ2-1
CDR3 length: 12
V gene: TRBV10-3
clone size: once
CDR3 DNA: TGTGCCATCAGTGAGTCGTCCTATGAGCAGTTCTTC
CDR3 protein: CAISESSYEQFF

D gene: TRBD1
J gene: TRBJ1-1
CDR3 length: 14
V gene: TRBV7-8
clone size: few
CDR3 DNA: TGTGCCAGCAGCTTGTCGACAGGGTCCACTGAAGCTTTCTTT
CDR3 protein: CASSLSTGSTEAFF

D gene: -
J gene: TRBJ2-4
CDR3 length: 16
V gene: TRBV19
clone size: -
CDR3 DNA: TGTGCCAGTAGTCCAGGGTGGCGAGGTTTGGAAAACATTCAGTACTTC
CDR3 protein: CASSPGWRGLENIQYF

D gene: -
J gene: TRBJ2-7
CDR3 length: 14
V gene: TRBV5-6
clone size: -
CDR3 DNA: TGTGCCAGCAGCCCTGGGGCAAGCTCCTACGAGCAGTACTTC
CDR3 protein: CASSPGASSYEQYF

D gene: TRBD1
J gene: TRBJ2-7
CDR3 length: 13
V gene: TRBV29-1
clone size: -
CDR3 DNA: TGCAGCGTCCGGGACAGGGATTACTACGAGCAGTACTTC
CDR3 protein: CSVRDRDYYEQYF

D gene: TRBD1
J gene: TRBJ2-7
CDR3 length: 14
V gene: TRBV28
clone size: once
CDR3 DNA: TGTGCCAGCAGTTCGGGACAGGACTTTGGAGAGCAGTACTTC
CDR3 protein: CASSSGQDFGEQYF

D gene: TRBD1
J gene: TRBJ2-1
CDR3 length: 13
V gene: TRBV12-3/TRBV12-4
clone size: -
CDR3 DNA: TGTGCCAGCAGTTTTAGACAGGGGTTTGAGCAGTTCTTC
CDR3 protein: CASSFRQGFEQFF

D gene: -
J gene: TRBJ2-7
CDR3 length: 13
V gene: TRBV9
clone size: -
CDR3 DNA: TGTGCCAGCAGCGTAGCTCCAGGTTACGAGCAGTACTTC
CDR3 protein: CASSVAPGYEQYF

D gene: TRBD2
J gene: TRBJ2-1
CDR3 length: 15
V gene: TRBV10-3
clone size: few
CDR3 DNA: TGTGCCATCAGCTCCGAGCGGGGGCCCTACAATGAGCAGTTCTTC
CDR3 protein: CAISSERGPYNEQFF

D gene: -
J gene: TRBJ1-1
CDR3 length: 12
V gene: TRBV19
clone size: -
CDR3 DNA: TGTGCCAGTAGTATACCTAACACTGAAGCTTTCTTT
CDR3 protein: CASSIPNTEAFF

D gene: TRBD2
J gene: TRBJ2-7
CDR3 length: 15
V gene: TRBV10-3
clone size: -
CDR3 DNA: TGTGCCATCAGGCAAGCGGGGGGGCTTTTTCGGGAGCAGTACTTC
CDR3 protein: CAIRQAGGLFREQYF

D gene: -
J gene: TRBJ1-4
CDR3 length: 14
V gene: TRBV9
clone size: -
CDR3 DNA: TGTGCCAGCAGCGTAGGACCAGGGAGGGAAAAACTGTTTTTT
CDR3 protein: CASSVGPGREKLFF

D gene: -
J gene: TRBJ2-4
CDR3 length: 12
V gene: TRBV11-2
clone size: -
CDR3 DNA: TGTGCCAGCAGCTTAGTAAAAAACATTCAGTACTTC
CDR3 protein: CASSLVKNIQYF

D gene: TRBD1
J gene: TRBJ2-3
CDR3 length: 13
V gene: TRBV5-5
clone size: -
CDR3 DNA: TGTGCCAGCAGCTTGTGGGGGACAGCCACGCAGTATTTT
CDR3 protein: CASSLWGTATQYF

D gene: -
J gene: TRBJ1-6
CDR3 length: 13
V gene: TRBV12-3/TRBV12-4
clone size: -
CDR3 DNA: TGTGCCAGCAGTTTTGAACAGTTTTCACCCCTCCACTTT
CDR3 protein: CASSFEQFSPLHF

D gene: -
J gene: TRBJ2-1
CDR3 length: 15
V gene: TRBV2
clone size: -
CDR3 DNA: TGTGCCAGCACCTCGTGGGGGGATTCGGGCAATGAGCAGTTCTTC
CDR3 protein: CASTSWGDSGNEQFF

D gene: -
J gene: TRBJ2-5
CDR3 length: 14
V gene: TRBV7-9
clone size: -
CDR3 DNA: TGTGCCAGCAGCTTAGACGGGGGAGCAGAGACCCAGTACTTC
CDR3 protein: CASSLDGGAETQYF

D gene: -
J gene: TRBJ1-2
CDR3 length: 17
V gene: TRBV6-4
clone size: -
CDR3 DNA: TGTGCCAGCAGTGACTCGTACGGGGGACGGGGCGGCTATGGCTACACCTTC
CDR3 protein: CASSDSYGGRGGYGYTF

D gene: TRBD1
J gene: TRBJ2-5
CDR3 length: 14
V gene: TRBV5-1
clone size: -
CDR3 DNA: TGCGCCAGCAGCTTGGAAAGGGGGCGAGAGACCCAGTACTTC
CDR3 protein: CASSLERGRETQYF

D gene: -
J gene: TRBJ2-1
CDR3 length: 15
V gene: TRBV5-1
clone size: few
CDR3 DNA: TGCGCCAGCAGCTTAGGGCTAGCCGGGTTCAATGAGCAGTTCTTC
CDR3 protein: CASSLGLAGFNEQFF

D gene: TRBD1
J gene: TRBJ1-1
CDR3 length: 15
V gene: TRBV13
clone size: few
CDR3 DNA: TGTGCCAGCAGCTCAAGACAGGGGGCGTACACTGAAGCTTTCTTT
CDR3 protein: CASSSRQGAYTEAFF

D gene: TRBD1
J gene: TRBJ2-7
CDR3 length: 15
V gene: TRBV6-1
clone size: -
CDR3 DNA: TGTGCCAGCAGTGAAGGGGGGACAGGGGGTAACGAGCAGTACTTC
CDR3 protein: CASSEGGTGGNEQYF

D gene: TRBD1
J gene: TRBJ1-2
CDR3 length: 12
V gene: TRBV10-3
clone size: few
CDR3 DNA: TGTGCCACTCTACAGGGGAGCTATGGCTACACCTTC
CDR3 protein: CATLQGSYGYTF

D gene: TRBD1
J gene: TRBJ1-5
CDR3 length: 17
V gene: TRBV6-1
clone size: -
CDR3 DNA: TGTGCCAGCAGTGAACCACAGGGGGCACGGAGCAATCAGCCCCAGCATTTT
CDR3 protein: CASSEPQGARSNQPQHF

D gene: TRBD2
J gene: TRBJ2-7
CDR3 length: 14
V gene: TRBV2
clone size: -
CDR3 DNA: TGTGCCAGCAGTGCTACTAGCGGGGGGAGCGAGCAGTACTTC
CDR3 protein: CASSATSGGSEQYF

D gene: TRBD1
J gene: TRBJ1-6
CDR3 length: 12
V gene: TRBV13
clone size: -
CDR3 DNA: TGTGCCAGCAGCTCAACAGGGGGCACCCTCCACTTT
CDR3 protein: CASSSTGGTLHF

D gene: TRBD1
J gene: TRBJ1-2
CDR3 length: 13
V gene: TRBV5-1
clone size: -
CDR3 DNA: TGCGCCAGCAGTGAGACAGGGGGATATGGCTACACCTTC
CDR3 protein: CASSETGGYGYTF

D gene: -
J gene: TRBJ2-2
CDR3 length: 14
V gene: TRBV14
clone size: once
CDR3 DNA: TGTGCCAGCAGCCAAGGTTCGGGAACCGGGGAGCTGTTTTTT
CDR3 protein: CASSQGSGTGELFF

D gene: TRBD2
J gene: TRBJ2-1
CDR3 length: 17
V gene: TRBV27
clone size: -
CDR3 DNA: TGTGCCAGCAGTCCCCGGGAGACTAGCGGGGACTACAATGAGCAGTTCTTC
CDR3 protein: CASSPRETSGDYNEQFF

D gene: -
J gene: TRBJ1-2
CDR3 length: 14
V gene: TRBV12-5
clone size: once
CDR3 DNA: TGTGCTAGTGGTTTAACCGGGACTCTAAATGGCTACACCTTC
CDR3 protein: CASGLTGTLNGYTF

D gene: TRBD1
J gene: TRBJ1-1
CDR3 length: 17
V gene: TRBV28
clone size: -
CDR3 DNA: TGTGCCAGCAGTGAAGGGACAGGGAATCGGATAGGTGCTGAAGCTTTCTTT
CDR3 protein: CASSEGTGNRIGAEAFF

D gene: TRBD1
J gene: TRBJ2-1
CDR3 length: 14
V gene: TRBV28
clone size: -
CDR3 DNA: TGTGCCAGCAGTTTATCCCTAGGGCAGGGGGTTCTGTTCTTC
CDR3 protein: CASSLSLGQGVLFF

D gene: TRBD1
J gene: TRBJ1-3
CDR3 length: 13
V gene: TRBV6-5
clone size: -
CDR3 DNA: TGTGCCAGCACCCCTGGGACAGGGGACACCATATATTTT
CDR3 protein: CASTPGTGDTIYF

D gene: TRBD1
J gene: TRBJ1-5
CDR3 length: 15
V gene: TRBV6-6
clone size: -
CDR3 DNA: TGTGCCAGCAGAAGCCCGGGACAGCGCAATCAGCCCCAGCATTTT
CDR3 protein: CASRSPGQRNQPQHF

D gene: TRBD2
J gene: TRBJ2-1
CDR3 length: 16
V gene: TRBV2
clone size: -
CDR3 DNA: TGTGCCAGCAGTAACACCGGGACTAGCGGTTACAATGAGCAGTTCTTC
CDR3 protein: CASSNTGTSGYNEQFF

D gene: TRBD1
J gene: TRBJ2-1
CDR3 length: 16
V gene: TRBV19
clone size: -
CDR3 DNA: TGTGCCAGTAGGAAGACAGGGGGCGTTTCGAACAATGAGCAGTTCTTC
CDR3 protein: CASRKTGGVSNNEQFF

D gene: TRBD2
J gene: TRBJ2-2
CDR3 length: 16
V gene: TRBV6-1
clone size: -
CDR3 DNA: TGTGCCAGCAGTGGGACTAGCGCCTCGAACACCGGGGAGCTGTTTTTT
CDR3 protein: CASSGTSASNTGELFF

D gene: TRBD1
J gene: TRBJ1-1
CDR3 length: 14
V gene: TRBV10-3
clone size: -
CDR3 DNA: TGTGCCATCAGTGGCCAGGGGGCTGGAACTGAAGCTTTCTTT
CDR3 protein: CAISGQGAGTEAFF

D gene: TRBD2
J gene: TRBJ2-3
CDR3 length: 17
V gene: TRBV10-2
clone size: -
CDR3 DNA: TGCGCCAGCAGCTTAGCGGGGGGGCCGGATATTACAGATACGCAGTATTTT
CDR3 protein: CASSLAGGPDITDTQYF

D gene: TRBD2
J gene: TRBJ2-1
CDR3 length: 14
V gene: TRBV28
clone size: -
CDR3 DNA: TGTGCCACCGTAGCGGGGGAACAATACAATGAGCAGTTCTTC
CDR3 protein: CATVAGEQYNEQFF

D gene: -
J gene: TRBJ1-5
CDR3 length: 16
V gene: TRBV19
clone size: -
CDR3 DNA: TGTGCCAGTAGGATGGCAGGGGCCCATAGCAATCAGCCCCAGCATTTT
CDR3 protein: CASRMAGAHSNQPQHF